This T cell receptor beta chain was observed in a study of T-cell memory formation after mild COVID-19. Background on the study: Largely, TCR clusters stayed within a single donor. Notes on the study in general: Memory from before infection featured some responding clones, which suggests cross-reactive memory joined.

This CDR3 has 15 amino acids. CDR1 LGHNA and CDR2 YSLEER come from the germline V gene. The V gene lost 0 bases and the J gene lost 3 bases, with 9 bases spanning the gap. This clonotype has ten or more counts. Its specificity is not known. With constant-segment primers, 5'RACE yielded cDNA libraries of TCR alpha and TCR beta that carried sample barcodes and UMIs. TCRdb reanalysed the 5' RACE reads using MiXCR and keeps one entry per CDR3 protein. The data hold 450,000 to 650,000 distinct CDR3 sequences, with roughly 21% observed a single time. This receptor was taken from an adult woman who had mild COVID-19 (a few samples of this study predate the infection). Cell type and time point are not known. Sequencing was carried out using PBMCs or a T cell subset sorted from them (not recorded which). This chain joins TRBV4-3 and TRBJ1-5; D ambiguous. Here the CDR3 reads CASSQEGGNNQPQHF. The CDR3 DNA sequence: TGCGCCAGCAGCCAAGAAGGCGGGAACAATCAGCCCCAGCATTTT.